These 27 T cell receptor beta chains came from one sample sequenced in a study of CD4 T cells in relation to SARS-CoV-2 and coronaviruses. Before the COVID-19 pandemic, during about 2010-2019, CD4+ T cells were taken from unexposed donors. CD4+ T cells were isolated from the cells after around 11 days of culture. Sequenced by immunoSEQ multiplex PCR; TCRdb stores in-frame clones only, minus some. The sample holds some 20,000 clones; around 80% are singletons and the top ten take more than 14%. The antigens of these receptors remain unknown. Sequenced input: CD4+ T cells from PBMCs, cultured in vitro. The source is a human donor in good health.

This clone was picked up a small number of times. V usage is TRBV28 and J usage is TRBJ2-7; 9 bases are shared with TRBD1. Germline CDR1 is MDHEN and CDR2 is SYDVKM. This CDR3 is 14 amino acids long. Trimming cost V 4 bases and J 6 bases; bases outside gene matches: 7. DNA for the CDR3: TGTGCCAGCAGTTCACCGGGACAGGGTGGCGAGCAGTACTTC. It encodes CASSSPGQGGEQYF.

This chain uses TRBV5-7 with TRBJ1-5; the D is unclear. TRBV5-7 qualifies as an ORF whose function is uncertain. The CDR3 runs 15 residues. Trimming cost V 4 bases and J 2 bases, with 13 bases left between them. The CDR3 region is CASSAYSGRNQPQHF. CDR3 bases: TGTGCCAGCAGCGCCTATTCCGGGCGCAATCAGCCCCAGCATTTT.

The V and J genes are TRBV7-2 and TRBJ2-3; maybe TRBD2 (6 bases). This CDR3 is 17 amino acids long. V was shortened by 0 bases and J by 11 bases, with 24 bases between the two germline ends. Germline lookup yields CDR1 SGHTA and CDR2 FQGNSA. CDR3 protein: CASSLAGGAPSQNMQYF. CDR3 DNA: TGTGCCAGCAGCTTAGCGGGGGGTGCTCCCTCACAGAATATGCAGTATTTT.

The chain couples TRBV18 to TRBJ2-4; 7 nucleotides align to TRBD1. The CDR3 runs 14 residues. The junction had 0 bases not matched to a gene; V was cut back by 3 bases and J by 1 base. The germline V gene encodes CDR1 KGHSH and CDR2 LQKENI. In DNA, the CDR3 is TGTGCCAGCTCACCGACAGGGGCCAAAAACATTCAGTACTTC. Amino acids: CASSPTGAKNIQYF.

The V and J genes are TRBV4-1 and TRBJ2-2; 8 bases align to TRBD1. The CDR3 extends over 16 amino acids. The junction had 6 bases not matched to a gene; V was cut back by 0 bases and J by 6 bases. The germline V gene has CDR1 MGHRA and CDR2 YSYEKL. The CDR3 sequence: CASSQDWDRRAGELFF. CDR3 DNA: TGCGCCAGCAGCCAAGATTGGGACAGGAGGGCCGGGGAGCTGTTTTTT.

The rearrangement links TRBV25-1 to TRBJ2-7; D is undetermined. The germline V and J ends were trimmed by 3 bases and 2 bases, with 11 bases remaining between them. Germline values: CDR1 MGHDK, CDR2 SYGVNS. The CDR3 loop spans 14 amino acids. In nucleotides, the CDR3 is TGTGCCAGCAGTGATCCTAGGTTTACCTACGAGCAGTACTTC. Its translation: CASSDPRFTYEQYF.

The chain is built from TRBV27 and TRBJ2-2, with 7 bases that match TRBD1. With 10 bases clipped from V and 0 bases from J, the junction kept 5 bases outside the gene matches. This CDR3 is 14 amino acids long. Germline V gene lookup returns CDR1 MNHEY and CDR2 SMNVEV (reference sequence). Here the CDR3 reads CAIRGTANTGELFF. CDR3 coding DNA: TGTGCCATCAGGGGGACAGCGAACACCGGGGAGCTGTTTTTT.

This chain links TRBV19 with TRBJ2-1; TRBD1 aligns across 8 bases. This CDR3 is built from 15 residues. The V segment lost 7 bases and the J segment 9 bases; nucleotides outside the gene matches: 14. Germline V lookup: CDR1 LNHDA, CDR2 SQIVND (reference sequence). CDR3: CASTYNQAGGTEQFF. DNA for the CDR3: TGTGCCAGTACCTATAACCAGGCAGGGGGCACTGAGCAGTTCTTC.

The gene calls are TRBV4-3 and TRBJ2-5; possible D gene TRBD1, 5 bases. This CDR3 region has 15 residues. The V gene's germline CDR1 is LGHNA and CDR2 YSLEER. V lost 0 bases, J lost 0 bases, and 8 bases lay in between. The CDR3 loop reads CASSQEATDQETQYF. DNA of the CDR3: TGCGCCAGCAGCCAAGAGGCGACAGACCAAGAGACCCAGTACTTC.

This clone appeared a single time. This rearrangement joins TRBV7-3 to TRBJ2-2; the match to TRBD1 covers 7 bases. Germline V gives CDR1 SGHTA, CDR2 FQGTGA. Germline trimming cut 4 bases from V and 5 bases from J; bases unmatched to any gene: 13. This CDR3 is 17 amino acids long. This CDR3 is CASSSFSGQVQTGELFF. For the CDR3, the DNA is TGTGCCAGCAGCTCTTTTTCCGGACAGGTCCAAACCGGGGAGCTGTTTTTT. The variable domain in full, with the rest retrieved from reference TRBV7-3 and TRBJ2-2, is GAGVSQTPSNKVTEKGKYVELRCDPISGHTALYWYRQSLGQGPEFLIYFQGTGAADDSGLPNDRFFAVRPEGSVSTLKIQRTERGDSAVYLCASSSFSGQVQTGELFFGEGSRLTVL.

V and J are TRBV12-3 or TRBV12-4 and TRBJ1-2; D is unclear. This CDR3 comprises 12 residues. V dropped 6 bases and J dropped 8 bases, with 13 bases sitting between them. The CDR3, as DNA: TGTGCCAGCAGAGAAACAGATGGGGGCTACACCTTC. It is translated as CASRETDGGYTF.

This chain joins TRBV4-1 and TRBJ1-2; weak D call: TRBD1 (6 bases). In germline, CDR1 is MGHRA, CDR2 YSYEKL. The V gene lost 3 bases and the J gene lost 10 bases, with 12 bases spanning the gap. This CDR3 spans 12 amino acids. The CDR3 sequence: CASSQSDRNYTF. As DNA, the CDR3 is TGCGCCAGCAGCCAGTCGGACAGAAACTACACCTTC.

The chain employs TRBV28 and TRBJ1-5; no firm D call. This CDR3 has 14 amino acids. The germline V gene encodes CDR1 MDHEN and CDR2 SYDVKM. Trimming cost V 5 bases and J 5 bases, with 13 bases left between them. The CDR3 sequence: CASSHNPRHQPQHF. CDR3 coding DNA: TGTGCCAGCAGTCACAACCCTAGACATCAGCCCCAGCATTTT.

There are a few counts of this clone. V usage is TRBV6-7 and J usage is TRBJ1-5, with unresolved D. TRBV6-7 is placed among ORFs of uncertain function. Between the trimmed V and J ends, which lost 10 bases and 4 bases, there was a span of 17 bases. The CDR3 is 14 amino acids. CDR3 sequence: CANPQRAGNQPQHF. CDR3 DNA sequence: TGTGCCAACCCGCAACGGGCCGGGAATCAGCCCCAGCATTTT.

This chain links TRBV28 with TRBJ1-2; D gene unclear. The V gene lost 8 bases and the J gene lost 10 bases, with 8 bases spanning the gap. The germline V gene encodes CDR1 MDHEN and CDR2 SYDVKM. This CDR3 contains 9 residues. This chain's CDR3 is CASGQVYTF. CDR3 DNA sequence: TGTGCCAGCGGGCAGGTCTACACCTTC.

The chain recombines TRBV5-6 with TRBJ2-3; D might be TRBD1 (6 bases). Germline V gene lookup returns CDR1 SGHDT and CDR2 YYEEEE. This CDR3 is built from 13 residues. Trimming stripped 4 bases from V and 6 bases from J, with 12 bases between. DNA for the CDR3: TGTGCCAGCAGCCCCAACAGGGCGGATACGCAGTATTTT. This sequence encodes CASSPNRADTQYF.

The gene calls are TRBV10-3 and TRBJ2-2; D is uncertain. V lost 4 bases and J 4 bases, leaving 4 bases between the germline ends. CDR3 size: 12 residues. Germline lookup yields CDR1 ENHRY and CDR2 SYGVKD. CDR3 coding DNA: TGTGCCATCAGTGTGGTCACCGGGGAGCTGTTTTTT. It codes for CAISVVTGELFF.

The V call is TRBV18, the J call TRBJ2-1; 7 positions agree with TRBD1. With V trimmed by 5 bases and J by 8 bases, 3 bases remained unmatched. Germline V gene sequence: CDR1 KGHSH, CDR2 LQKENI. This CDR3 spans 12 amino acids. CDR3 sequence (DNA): TGTGCCAGCTCAACTCAGGGGGATGAGCAGTTCTTC. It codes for CASSTQGDEQFF.

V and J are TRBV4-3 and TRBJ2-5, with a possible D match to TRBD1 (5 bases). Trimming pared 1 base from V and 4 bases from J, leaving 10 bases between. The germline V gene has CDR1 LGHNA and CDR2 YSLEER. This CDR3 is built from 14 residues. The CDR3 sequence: CASSQVWQGETQYF. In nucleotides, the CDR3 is TGCGCCAGCAGCCAAGTGTGGCAGGGAGAGACCCAGTACTTC.

The CDR3 reads CASSIGIGGGSSYNEQFF. The CDR3 coding sequence is TGTGCCAGTAGTATAGGGATTGGGGGAGGGAGCTCCTACAATGAGCAGTTCTTC. The gene calls are TRBV19 and TRBJ2-1, with 7 bases that match TRBD2. The CDR3 consists of 18 residues. Trimming took 1 base from V and 0 from J; bases not matched to a gene: 9. Germline V CDR1 and CDR2: LNHDA, SQIVND (reference sequence).

In DNA form, the CDR3 reads TGTGCCAGCAGGTCACAGGGGACAGCTGGCTACACCTTC. Its protein is CASRSQGTAGYTF. The rearrangement links TRBV5-5 to TRBJ1-2, with 7 nucleotides matching TRBD1. Per germline, CDR1 SGHKS and CDR2 YYEKEE (reference sequence). The CDR3 totals 13 residues. V was clipped by 5 bases and J by 7 bases; unmatched bases: 8. The full variable domain, completed using reference TRBV5-5 and TRBJ1-2, is DAGVTQSPTHLIKTRGQQVTLRCSPISGHKSVSWYQQVLGQGPQFIFQYYEKEERGRGNFPDRFSARQFPNYSSELNVNALLLGDSALYLCASRSQGTAGYTFGSGTRLTVV.

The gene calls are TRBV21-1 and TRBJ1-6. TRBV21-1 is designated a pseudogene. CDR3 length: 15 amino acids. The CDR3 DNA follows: TGTGCCAGCATCTCAAAAGGGCACTATAATTCACCCCTCCACTTT. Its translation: CASISKGHYNSPLHF.

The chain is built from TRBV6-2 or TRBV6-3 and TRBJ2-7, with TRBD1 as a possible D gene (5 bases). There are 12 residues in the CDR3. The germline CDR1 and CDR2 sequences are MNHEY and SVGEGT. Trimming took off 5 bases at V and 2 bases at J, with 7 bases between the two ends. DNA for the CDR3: TGTGCCAGCAGTAGACAGCCCTACGAGCAGTACTTC. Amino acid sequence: CASSRQPYEQYF.

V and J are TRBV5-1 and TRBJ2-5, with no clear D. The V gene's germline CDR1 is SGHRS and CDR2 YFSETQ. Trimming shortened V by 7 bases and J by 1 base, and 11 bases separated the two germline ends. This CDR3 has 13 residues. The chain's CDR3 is CASVGRSQETQYF. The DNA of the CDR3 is TGCGCCAGCGTCGGCCGTTCCCAAGAGACCCAGTACTTC.

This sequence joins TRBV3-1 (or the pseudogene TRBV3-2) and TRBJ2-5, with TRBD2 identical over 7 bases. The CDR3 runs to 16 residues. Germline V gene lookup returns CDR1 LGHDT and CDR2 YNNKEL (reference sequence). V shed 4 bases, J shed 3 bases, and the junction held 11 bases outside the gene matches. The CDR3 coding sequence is TGTGCCAGCAGCCGCGGAGGGCGGGGGATGAAAGAGACCCAGTACTTC. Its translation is CASSRGGRGMKETQYF.

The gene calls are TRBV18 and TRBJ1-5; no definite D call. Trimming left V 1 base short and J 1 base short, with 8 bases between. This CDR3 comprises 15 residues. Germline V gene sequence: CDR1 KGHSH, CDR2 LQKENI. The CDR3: CASSPRQESNQPQHF. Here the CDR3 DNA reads TGTGCCAGCTCACCACGTCAGGAAAGCAATCAGCCCCAGCATTTT.

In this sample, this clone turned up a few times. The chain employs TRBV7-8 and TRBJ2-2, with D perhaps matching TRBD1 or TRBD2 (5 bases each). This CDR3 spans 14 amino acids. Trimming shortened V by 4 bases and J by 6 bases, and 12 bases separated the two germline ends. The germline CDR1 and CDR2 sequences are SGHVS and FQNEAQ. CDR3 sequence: CASSSYQGPGELFF. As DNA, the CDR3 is TGTGCCAGCAGCTCGTATCAGGGACCCGGGGAGCTGTTTTTT.